The 22 T cell receptor beta chains below all came from one sample that was sequenced in a study of blood T cells in healthy people across ages. A second PCR, run for about 7 to 12 cycles, used a sample-barcoded 5' primer plus a J-beta primer mix. TCRdb called the 5' RACE reads again in MiXCR, with one record for every CDR3 protein. The top ten clones hold around a sixth of a sample with 550,000 to 600,000 distinct CDR3 sequences, roughly 29% of them seen once. Specimen: blood. The receptors were sampled from a woman in her 70s in good health.

The chain has TRBV6-1 and TRBJ1-4; D may be TRBD1 (6 bases). CDR3 size: 13 residues. With 6 bases removed from V and 8 bases from J, the gap between germline ends came to 13 bases. The germline gives CDR1 MNHNS, CDR2 SASEGT. Here the CDR3 reads CASREPTGEKLFF. The CDR3 coding sequence is TGTGCCAGCAGAGAACCGACAGGCGAAAAACTGTTTTTT.

This clonotype has more than one count but fewer than ten. CDR3 bases: TGCAGTGCTTTACGGACACCCAATGAGCAGTTCTTC. It yields the protein CSALRTPNEQFF. The chain links TRBV20-1 to TRBJ2-1, with TRBD1 as a possible D gene (5 bases). With 5 bases removed from V and 6 bases from J, the gap between germline ends came to 11 bases. The CDR3 contains 12 residues. The germline CDR1 and CDR2 sequences are DFQATT and SNEGSKA (reference sequence).

This clonotype was counted only a few times. This chain joins TRBV9 and TRBJ2-1; TRBD1 is a possible D gene (6 bases). The CDR3 spans 13 residues. The V and J ends lost 0 bases and 9 bases respectively, with 10 bases between them. The V gene's germline CDR1 is SGDLS and CDR2 YYNGEE. The CDR3 DNA follows: TGTGCCAGCAGCGTAGCAGGGGACGGTGAGCAGTTCTTC. Translating gives CASSVAGDGEQFF.

V gene TRBV20-1 combines with J gene TRBJ1-4; D is perhaps TRBD1 (5 bases). V lost 7 bases and J 8 bases, leaving 17 bases between the germline ends. This CDR3 spans 13 amino acids. CDR1 DFQATT and CDR2 SNEGSKA come from the germline V gene (reference sequence). The CDR3 DNA sequence: TGCAGTGGGTCGGTGAGGGGACTGGAAAAACTGTTTTTT. Protein: CSGSVRGLEKLFF.

Notes on this clonotype: Its ends do not fully match the called genes, so a read error is possible. The chain carries TRBV20-1 and TRBJ2-5; TRBD2 matches at 12 bases. The CDR3 is made up of 14 amino acids. Germline loops: CDR1 DFQATT, CDR2 SNEGSKA (reference sequence). CDR3 sequence reads: CRAMTSGGQETQYF. The CDR3 nucleotides are TGCAGGGCTATGACTAGCGGGGGCCAAGAGACCCAGTACTTC.

This clonotype was seen ten or more times. This rearrangement joins TRBV11-3 to TRBJ2-5, with D hard to call. This CDR3 is built from 13 residues. V was pared by 6 bases and J by 4 bases, with 12 bases between. CDR1 and CDR2 (germline): SGHNT, YENEEA. The CDR3 loop is CASRVGNRETQYF. In DNA, the CDR3 is TGTGCCAGCAGGGTGGGGAACAGAGAGACCCAGTACTTC.

This clonotype was found a few times. This rearrangement joins TRBV5-1 to TRBJ2-5; D is unresolved. V lost 6 bases, J lost 3 bases, and 12 bases lay in between. Germline CDR1 SGHRS, CDR2 YFSETQ. CDR3 size: 13 residues. The chain's CDR3 is CASTSPPEETQYF. The CDR3 DNA reads TGCGCCAGCACCTCGCCCCCTGAAGAGACCCAGTACTTC.

This clonotype has ten or more counts. This chain links TRBV20-1 with TRBJ2-1; 10 bases match TRBD2. Germline CDR1 and CDR2: DFQATT and SNEGSKA (reference sequence). The CDR3 extends over 13 amino acids. V shed 5 bases, J shed 7 bases, and the junction held 5 bases outside the gene matches. The CDR3 nucleotides read TGCAGTGCTGCAGCGGGGGGGTGGAATGAGCAGTTCTTC. Its translation: CSAAAGGWNEQFF.

The chain employs TRBV18 and TRBJ2-3, with D possibly matching TRBD1 (5 bases). The V end lost 0 bases, the J end lost 6 bases, and 16 bases lay between the germline ends. The germline V gene encodes CDR1 KGHSH and CDR2 LQKENI. The CDR3 is made up of 16 amino acids. The CDR3 sequence: CASSPPGHKNTDTQYF. In nucleotides, the CDR3 is TGTGCCAGCTCACCACCCGGACACAAGAATACCGATACGCAGTATTTT.

The rearrangement uses TRBV4-3 and TRBJ2-4; tentative D call: TRBD2 (5 bases). From germline, CDR1 is LGHNA and CDR2 YSLEER. The length of the CDR3 is 15 residues. Trimming left V 0 bases short and J 6 bases short, with 12 bases between. The CDR3 DNA sequence: TGCGCCAGCAGCCAAGATTCTGGTCGGGGAAACATTCAGTACTTC. Translating it yields CASSQDSGRGNIQYF.

This clonotype has more than one count but fewer than ten. The chain links TRBV20-1 to TRBJ1-4, with TRBD1 identical over 10 bases. The CDR3 spans 14 residues. V shed 5 bases and J 8 bases; nucleotides not matched to a gene: 8. The germline CDR1 and CDR2 sequences are DFQATT and SNEGSKA (reference sequence). The CDR3 loop is CSAVKTGGAEKLFF. The CDR3 DNA reads as TGCAGTGCTGTAAAGACAGGGGGCGCGGAAAAACTGTTTTTT.

This clonotype has only a few counts. Here the CDR3 reads CASSLMQEHPQHF. The CDR3 DNA reads TGTGCCAGCAGCTTAATGCAGGAGCATCCCCAGCATTTT. This chain links TRBV11-3 with TRBJ1-5, with unresolved D. Between the trimmed V and J ends, which lost 2 bases and 10 bases, there was a span of 12 bases. There are 13 residues in the CDR3. The germline CDR1 and CDR2 sequences are SGHNT and YENEEA.

Concerning this clonotype: The junction does not match germline at one end; this may be a read error. V gene TRBV11-2 combines with J gene TRBJ2-1; no reliable D call. Germline loops: CDR1 SGHAT, CDR2 FQNNGV. The CDR3 runs 13 residues. The CDR3 spells CASSLGSYNKQFF. The CDR3 DNA reads TGTGCCAGCAGCCTCGGGTCCTACAATAAGCAGTTCTTC.

V gene TRBV29-1 combines with J gene TRBJ2-1, with 9 positions matching TRBD2. The CDR3 consists of 15 residues. Per germline, CDR1 SQVTM and CDR2 ANQGSEA. Trimming removed 8 bases from V and 3 bases from J; junction bases left unmatched: 11. The CDR3: CSSYTAGGFYNEQFF. The CDR3 region has the DNA TGCAGCTCCTACACAGCGGGGGGCTTCTACAATGAGCAGTTCTTC.

This clonotype was detected only a few times. The chain couples TRBV20-1 to TRBJ1-2; D gene uncertain. The ends were cut back, 6 bases at V and 7 bases at J, with 12 bases in the middle. CDR3 size: 11 residues. Germline V gene lookup returns CDR1 DFQATT and CDR2 SNEGSKA (reference sequence). The CDR3 loop is CSAKKGFGYTF. CDR3 DNA sequence: TGCAGTGCAAAAAAGGGCTTTGGCTACACCTTC.

This clonotype was counted ten times or more. The chain is built from TRBV20-1 and TRBJ2-7; 14 nucleotides match TRBD2. V lost 4 bases and J lost 3; bases outside the gene matches: 2. This CDR3 has 14 residues. Per the germline V gene, CDR1 is DFQATT and CDR2 is SNEGSKA (reference sequence). The CDR3 is CSATTSGGVYEQYF. DNA for the CDR3: TGCAGTGCTACGACTAGCGGGGGGGTCTACGAGCAGTACTTC.

Concerning this clonotype itself: A read error may produce the germline difference seen at one junction end. The chain uses TRBV5-4 and TRBJ1-2, with a tentative D call TRBD1 (5 bases). From germline, CDR1 is SGHNT and CDR2 YYREEE (reference sequence). CDR3 size: 17 residues. The CDR3 region is CASSLAFGGRLNCGYTF. CDR3 DNA: TGTGCCAGCAGCTTGGCCTTTGGGGGGAGGCTTAACTGTGGCTACACCTTC.

This clonotype was detected a few times. The J gene is TRBJ1-4, the V gene TRBV9; 11 nucleotides match TRBD1. CDR3 length equals 16 residues. V dropped 5 bases and J dropped 4; count of bases not matched to a gene: 7. Germline-derived CDR1 and CDR2 are SGDLS and YYNGEE. CDR3 region: CASSSGQGAFNEKLFF. Here the CDR3 DNA reads TGTGCCAGCAGTTCTGGACAGGGGGCTTTTAATGAAAAACTGTTTTTT.

V gene TRBV20-1 combines with J gene TRBJ1-2; D is possibly TRBD1 (5 bases). CDR3 length: 12 amino acids. Germline CDR1 reads DFQATT; CDR2 reads SNEGSKA (reference sequence). Trimming cost V 1 base and J 6 bases, with 9 bases left between them. The CDR3 DNA follows: TGCAGTGCTAGAGGACCAGGGCATGGCTACACCTTC. This translates into CSARGPGHGYTF.

The V gene is TRBV9, the J gene TRBJ2-3; 7 nucleotides agree with TRBD2. This CDR3 comprises 15 residues. Trimming cost V 4 bases and J 0 bases; bases outside gene matches: 5. Germline loops: CDR1 SGDLS, CDR2 YYNGEE. The CDR3 nucleotides are TGTGCCAGCAGCACTCGGGGGGTTAGCACAGATACGCAGTATTTT. This gives the protein CASSTRGVSTDTQYF.

Only one count was recorded for this clonotype. The CDR3 DNA reads as TGCGCCAGCAGCCTAGCTTTCCCCCTTGCAACTAATGAAAAACTGTTTTTT. Amino acids: CASSLAFPLATNEKLFF. This sequence joins TRBV4-3 and TRBJ1-4; no clear D gene. Between the trimmed V and J ends, which lost 4 bases and 0 bases, there was a span of 15 bases. CDR3 size: 17 residues. Germline V gene lookup returns CDR1 LGHNA and CDR2 YSLEER.

This clonotype occurred a few times. V usage is TRBV29-1 and J usage is TRBJ2-5; tentatively, D is TRBD1 or TRBD2 (6 bases each). Trimming took 7 bases from V and 5 from J, leaving 17 bases between them. The CDR3 extends over 13 amino acids. Germline V gives CDR1 SQVTM, CDR2 ANQGSEA. CDR3 protein: CSASDGGLETQYF. The CDR3 bases are TGCAGCGCCTCGGACGGGGGCTTGGAGACCCAGTACTTC.